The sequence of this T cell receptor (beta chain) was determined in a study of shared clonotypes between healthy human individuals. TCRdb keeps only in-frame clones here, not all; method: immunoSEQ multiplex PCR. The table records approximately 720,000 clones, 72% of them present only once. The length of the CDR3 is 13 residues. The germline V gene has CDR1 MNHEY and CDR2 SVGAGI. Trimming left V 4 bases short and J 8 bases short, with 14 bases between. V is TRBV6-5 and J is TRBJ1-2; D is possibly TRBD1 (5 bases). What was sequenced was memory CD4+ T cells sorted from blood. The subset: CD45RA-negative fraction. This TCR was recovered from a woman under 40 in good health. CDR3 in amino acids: CASSSHGTRGYTF. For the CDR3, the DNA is TGTGCCAGCAGTTCCCACGGGACGAGAGGCTACACCTTC.